A single T cell receptor beta chain is shown here with its context. Its antigen is unidentified. The junction had 7 bases not matched to a gene; V was cut back by 2 bases and J by 0 bases. CDR1 is DFQATT, CDR2 SNEGSKA, per germline (reference sequence). The CDR3 spans 16 residues. TCRdb independently ran MiXCR on the reads; one entry per CDR3 protein. The sample carries about 740,000 distinct CDR3 sequences, 35% to 45% recorded once. The sample belongs to a study of T cell repertoires in cytomegalovirus infection. Study details: It was the public TCR beta signatures that indicated both CMV infection and matching HLA type.

Study results and caveats: What dominated the ex vivo response were HLA-C-restricted CMV-specific TCR beta clonotypes.

This chain uses TRBV20-1 with TRBJ2-1; 7 bases agree with TRBD1. Sequences were obtained from PBMCs. The receptor was isolated from a human donor in good health (CMV status not recorded). Some clones in this sample may be carry-over from other donors' samples. In nucleotides, the CDR3 is TGCAGTGCTAGACTAATGGGACAGAGCTCCTACAATGAGCAGTTCTTC. Residues: CSARLMGQSSYNEQFF.